This TCR beta chain was found in a study of blood T cell repertoires in COVID-19 (dated by TCRdb to the early 2020s). In terms of the full investigation: Samples covering the acute and convalescent phases of COVID-19 were provided by collaborators in the United States, Italy and Spain. Where HLA class I and class II types were available, the types were taken from metadata supplied by the sample provider, not from assay-based typing. Subjects who had been exposed to COVID-19, were actively infected with it, or had recovered from it provided the deeply sampled blood TCRbeta repertoires that made up the dataset. The prospective study material was composed of cDNA or gDNA derived from T cells, B-cell-depleted T cells, or PBMCs. The samples were drawn from two sources: the first 160 participants of the ongoing ImmuneRACE study, and 1,200 or so subjects contributed by 6 global collaborators. The repertoires were released in a freely available public database meant as a resource for research on the immune response to SARS-CoV-2. A de-identified subject ID, COVID-19 status, age in years and sex were almost always included in the sample metadata. What the authors observed across the whole study: The amount of clinical and demographic metadata varied by source and participant and was provided uncurated.

A word on this clone: Its antigen is still unknown. No quality values exist for individual bases; no much larger clone is one base distant.

V has 10 bases trimmed and J has 1 base trimmed; junction bases matching no gene number 9. CDR1 and CDR2 were assigned from the germline V gene as MDHEN and SYDVKM. The CDR3 sequence holds 15 residues, the cysteine and phenylalanine included. Only the CDR3 part of the read is kept: 45 bases, read in frame from the first base. The collaborating institutions used their own protocols to collect whole blood in K2EDTA tubes. For TCRbeta analysis, collaborators shipped samples in one of three forms: frozen whole blood, isolated PBMCs, or DNA extracted from either of those sample types. TCRbeta CDR3 regions were amplified from genomic DNA by means of the immunoSEQ Assay, a bias-controlled multiplex PCR. In the paper's pipeline: The number of nucleated cells in each sample was estimated by amplification of reference gene primers within the assay. To quantify the absolute abundance of each unique TCRbeta CDR3 rearrangement, sequence reads were collapsed and filtered. For each sample, productive Simpson clonality was calculated as the square root of Simpson's diversity index across productive rearrangements. TCRdb re-hosts the immuneACCESS table, in-frame sequences only. Its copies lack some clones; in the studies checked, an unresolved V gene accounts for under half of them, and the cause for the rest is not known. That table is the source of V, J and clone size, and D and trimming were worked out from the DNA. The sample table shows about 210,000 clones, and roughly 94% are seen once. More than 0.95% of the sample goes to the ten largest clones.

Rearrangement joined TRBV28 to TRBJ1-5; TRBD1 aligns with 8 central bases. The sample consisted of peripheral blood. This TCR came from a man aged 30 to 39 with acute or convalescent COVID-19. For the CDR3, the sequence is CATRPGQGSNQPQHF. DNA sequence: TGTGCCACACGTCCTGGACAGGGCAGCAATCAGCCCCAGCATTTT.